Listed below are T cell receptor beta chains from one sample, sequenced in a study of blood T cell repertoires in COVID-19. Libraries were prepared by immunoSEQ multiplex PCR; TCRdb keeps only in-frame clonotypes and omits some of them. The sample consists of about 66,000 clones, over 85% of them appearing once. Specimen: peripheral blood. These receptors all stem from a man between 60 and 75 years old with acute or convalescent COVID-19. Each CDR3 is given with its conserved first and last residue. Each record gives: CDR3 protein, CDR3 DNA, clone size, V gene, D gene, J gene. The D gene is left open where the match is weak. Not all rows give a size; the values are once, few, many and, for expanded clones, a class.

CDR3: CASSLQGLAHEQFF
DNA: TGTGCCAGCAGCTTACAGGGACTAGCACATGAGCAGTTCTTC
size: -
V: TRBV7-3
D: TRBD2
J: TRBJ2-1

CDR3: CASSPGQGRDEQFF
DNA: TGTGCCAGCAGCCCCGGACAGGGTAGGGATGAGCAGTTCTTC
size: -
V: TRBV7-6
D: TRBD1
J: TRBJ2-1

CDR3: CASSYSTLRSGGELFF
DNA: TGTGCCAGCAGTTACTCGACCTTGCGGTCGGGCGGGGAGCTGTTTTTT
size: -
V: TRBV6-5
D: -
J: TRBJ2-2

CDR3: CASSVEGQGGEKLFF
DNA: TGTGCCAGCAGCGTAGAGGGACAGGGAGGTGAAAAACTGTTTTTT
size: -
V: TRBV9
D: TRBD1
J: TRBJ1-4

CDR3: CASSWSGGSYEQYF
DNA: TGTGCCAGCTCGTGGTCGGGGGGATCCTACGAGCAGTACTTC
size: -
V: TRBV18
D: TRBD2
J: TRBJ2-7

CDR3: CASSSGQGQGETQYF
DNA: TGTGCCAGCAGCTCGGGACAGGGCCAAGGCGAGACCCAGTACTTC
size: -
V: TRBV11-2
D: TRBD1
J: TRBJ2-5

CDR3: CASSLDLGGGTGELFF
DNA: TGTGCCAGCAGCTTAGATCTTGGAGGTGGCACCGGGGAGCTGTTTTTT
size: -
V: TRBV7-9
D: -
J: TRBJ2-2

CDR3: CASSPDRGYGYTF
DNA: TGTGCCAGCAGCCCGGACAGAGGATATGGCTACACCTTC
size: medium-sized
V: TRBV3-1/TRBV3-2
D: -
J: TRBJ1-2

CDR3: CASRLSQGRNGYTF
DNA: TGTGCCAGCAGGCTTTCACAGGGGAGGAATGGCTACACCTTC
size: -
V: TRBV5-4
D: TRBD1
J: TRBJ1-2

CDR3: CASSPTQVNTGELFF
DNA: TGTGCCAGCTCACCTACCCAGGTGAACACCGGGGAGCTGTTTTTT
size: -
V: TRBV18
D: -
J: TRBJ2-2

CDR3: CASSVGERQPQHF
DNA: TGTGCCAGCAGCGTAGGCGAGAGACAGCCCCAGCATTTT
size: -
V: TRBV9
D: -
J: TRBJ1-5

CDR3: CASSLRGRTEAFF
DNA: TGCGCCAGCAGCCTCAGGGGACGCACTGAAGCTTTCTTT
size: -
V: TRBV5-1
D: -
J: TRBJ1-1

CDR3: CASSQAGAKQPQHF
DNA: TGTGCCAGCAGCCAAGCAGGGGCGAAACAGCCCCAGCATTTT
size: -
V: TRBV3-1/TRBV3-2
D: -
J: TRBJ1-5

CDR3: CATSDNEDRGGLEQYF
DNA: TGTGCCACCAGTGACAACGAGGACAGGGGCGGGTTGGAGCAGTACTTC
size: -
V: TRBV24-1
D: TRBD1
J: TRBJ2-7

CDR3: CASSRSGWNSNQPQHF
DNA: TGTGCCAGCAGTCGGAGCGGGTGGAATAGCAATCAGCCCCAGCATTTT
size: -
V: TRBV6-2/TRBV6-3
D: -
J: TRBJ1-5

CDR3: CASSHQQGRYNEQFF
DNA: TGTGCCAGCAGCCATCAACAGGGCCGATACAATGAGCAGTTCTTC
size: -
V: TRBV11-2
D: -
J: TRBJ2-1

CDR3: CASSQRGGGPDTQYF
DNA: TGCGCCAGCTCCCAACGGGGCGGGGGGCCGGATACGCAGTATTTT
size: -
V: TRBV10-2
D: TRBD2
J: TRBJ2-3

CDR3: CASSLAGGAPNEQFF
DNA: TGCGCCAGCAGCTTGGCTGGGGGGGCCCCCAATGAGCAGTTCTTC
size: -
V: TRBV5-1
D: -
J: TRBJ2-1

CDR3: CSASRQAEAFF
DNA: TGCAGTGCTAGCAGACAGGCGGAGGCTTTCTTT
size: -
V: TRBV20-1
D: -
J: TRBJ1-1

CDR3: CASSLGSSYEQYF
DNA: TGTGCCAGCAGCTTGGGGAGCTCCTACGAGCAGTACTTC
size: -
V: TRBV5-6
D: -
J: TRBJ2-7

CDR3: CASSLVAGNTEAFF
DNA: TGCGCCAGCAGCTTGGTTGCAGGGAACACTGAAGCTTTCTTT
size: -
V: TRBV5-1
D: -
J: TRBJ1-1

CDR3: CASSPYTGQGAHEQYF
DNA: TGTGCCAGCAGTCCTTATACGGGACAGGGGGCCCACGAGCAGTACTTC
size: -
V: TRBV28
D: TRBD1
J: TRBJ2-7

CDR3: CASSLYNRGVEAFF
DNA: TGTGCCAGCAGCTTGTATAACAGGGGAGTTGAAGCTTTCTTT
size: -
V: TRBV5-4
D: TRBD1
J: TRBJ1-1

CDR3: CAISESGRVQPQHF
DNA: TGTGCCATCAGTGAGTCGGGGAGGGTTCAGCCCCAGCATTTT
size: -
V: TRBV10-3
D: -
J: TRBJ1-5

CDR3: CASSLQTGQPYGYTF
DNA: TGCGCCAGCAGCTTGCAAACGGGACAGCCCTATGGCTACACCTTC
size: -
V: TRBV5-1
D: TRBD1
J: TRBJ1-2

CDR3: CASSLGARGLDTGELFF
DNA: TGTGCCAGCAGCTTGGGGGCCAGGGGGCTTGACACCGGGGAGCTGTTTTTT
size: -
V: TRBV5-8
D: TRBD1
J: TRBJ2-2

CDR3: CASSFGTGPQYEQYF
DNA: TGTGCCAGCAGTTTCGGGACAGGGCCCCAATACGAGCAGTACTTC
size: -
V: TRBV27
D: TRBD1
J: TRBJ2-7

CDR3: CASSRSGGQGSVGGYTF
DNA: TGTGCCAGCAGTCGGTCGGGGGGACAGGGTTCGGTTGGTGGCTACACCTTC
size: -
V: TRBV6-6
D: TRBD1
J: TRBJ1-2

CDR3: CASSQEQNKNTEAFF
DNA: TGTGCCAGCAGCCAAGAACAGAACAAGAACACTGAAGCTTTCTTT
size: -
V: TRBV4-2
D: -
J: TRBJ1-1

CDR3: CASSDRVGQGSNQPQHF
DNA: TGTGCCAGCAGTGATCGGGTCGGCCAGGGTAGCAATCAGCCCCAGCATTTT
size: -
V: TRBV6-1
D: -
J: TRBJ1-5

CDR3: CASTGGTGRLYGYTF
DNA: TGTGCCAGCACCGGGGGGACAGGTCGCCTTTATGGCTACACCTTC
size: -
V: TRBV7-9
D: TRBD1
J: TRBJ1-2

CDR3: CASSLEDNYEQYF
DNA: TGCGCCAGCAGCTTGGAGGACAACTACGAGCAGTACTTC
size: -
V: TRBV5-1
D: -
J: TRBJ2-7

CDR3: CASSSGQAPSTPTF
DNA: TGTGCCAGCAGCTCTGGACAGGCACCTTCTACACCCACCTTC
size: -
V: TRBV7-3
D: TRBD1
J: TRBJ1-2

CDR3: CASSYSGSSYEQYF
DNA: TGTGCCAGCAGCTATAGCGGGAGCTCCTACGAGCAGTACTTC
size: once
V: TRBV5-4
D: TRBD2
J: TRBJ2-7

CDR3: CASRYPGQGGEKLFF
DNA: TGTGCCAGCAGATACCCGGGACAGGGGGGTGAAAAACTGTTTTTT
size: -
V: TRBV28
D: TRBD1
J: TRBJ1-4

CDR3: CASSQTEGRLFF
DNA: TGTGCCAGCAGCCAGACGGAGGGACGGCTGTTTTTT
size: -
V: TRBV2
D: -
J: TRBJ2-2

CDR3: CASTEKDRPNTEAFF
DNA: TGTGCCAGTACCGAGAAGGACAGGCCGAACACTGAAGCTTTCTTT
size: -
V: TRBV19
D: TRBD1
J: TRBJ1-1

CDR3: CASSPGLLSSGNTIYF
DNA: TGTGCCAGCAGCCCAGGACTGTTGAGCTCTGGAAACACCATATATTTT
size: -
V: TRBV9
D: -
J: TRBJ1-3

CDR3: CASSSGTGGLGGPLHF
DNA: TGTGCCAGCAGTTCCGGGACAGGGGGCTTGGGGGGACCCCTCCACTTT
size: once
V: TRBV7-3
D: TRBD1
J: TRBJ1-6

CDR3: CSVPTWDSSYNEQFF
DNA: TGCAGCGTGCCTACATGGGACAGCTCCTACAATGAGCAGTTCTTC
size: once
V: TRBV29-1
D: TRBD1
J: TRBJ2-1

CDR3: CASSGGTGNNSPLHF
DNA: TGTGCCAGCAGCGGAGGGACAGGGAATAATTCACCCCTCCACTTT
size: -
V: TRBV9
D: TRBD1
J: TRBJ1-6

CDR3: CATSRSRDPGYNTQYF
DNA: TGTGCCACCAGCAGGTCCCGGGATCCGGGGTACAATACGCAGTATTTT
size: -
V: TRBV15
D: -
J: TRBJ2-3

CDR3: CASRSRTGAYGYTF
DNA: TGCGCCAGCAGGTCAAGGACAGGGGCCTATGGCTACACCTTC
size: once
V: TRBV5-1
D: TRBD1
J: TRBJ1-2

CDR3: CASSYSPQGADSPLHF
DNA: TGCGCCAGCAGCTACTCCCCCCAGGGGGCGGATTCACCCCTCCACTTT
size: -
V: TRBV5-1
D: TRBD1
J: TRBJ1-6

CDR3: CASSLSAGVYGYTF
DNA: TGTGCCAGCAGCTTGTCGGCAGGTGTCTATGGCTACACCTTC
size: -
V: TRBV5-8
D: -
J: TRBJ1-2

CDR3: CASSLARSSYEQYF
DNA: TGCGCCAGCAGCTTGGCCAGGTCCTCCTACGAGCAGTACTTC
size: -
V: TRBV5-1
D: -
J: TRBJ2-7

CDR3: CAIRTGVGEQFF
DNA: TGTGCCATCAGGACAGGGGTCGGTGAGCAGTTCTTC
size: -
V: TRBV24-1
D: TRBD1
J: TRBJ2-1

CDR3: CASSISYRGLAGGVYEQYF
DNA: TGTGCCAGTAGTATATCCTACCGTGGACTAGCGGGGGGAGTATACGAGCAGTACTTC
size: -
V: TRBV19
D: TRBD2
J: TRBJ2-7

CDR3: CASSNLVGRVGYTF
DNA: TGTGCCAGCAGCAATTTGGTGGGGCGAGTGGGCTACACCTTC
size: -
V: TRBV21-1
D: -
J: TRBJ1-2

CDR3: CASSQFGQSNYEQYF
DNA: TGTGCCAGCAGCCAATTTGGACAGTCGAATTACGAGCAGTACTTC
size: -
V: TRBV27
D: -
J: TRBJ2-7

CDR3: CASSDWTDNYGYTF
DNA: TGTGCCAGCAGTGACTGGACAGACAATTATGGCTACACCTTC
size: few
V: TRBV2
D: -
J: TRBJ1-2

CDR3: CASRRQGEGWSGYTF
DNA: TGTGCCAGCAGAAGACAGGGAGAGGGTTGGAGTGGCTACACCTTC
size: -
V: TRBV6-5
D: TRBD1
J: TRBJ1-2

CDR3: CASVRTGNEKLFF
DNA: TGTGCCAGCGTAAGGACAGGGAATGAAAAACTGTTTTTT
size: few
V: TRBV2
D: TRBD1
J: TRBJ1-4